This T cell receptor beta chain was sequenced for a study of STAT5B mutations in CD4+ large granular lymphocyte leukemia. Study-wide results and caveats: Roughly a quarter of private leukemic clonotypes occurred rarely in other patients' non-leukemic repertoires.

This clone was detected only a few times. What it recognizes is unknown. The survey-level immunoSEQ assay was used. Using immunoSEQ multiplex PCR, the repertoire was profiled, and TCRdb retains in-frame clones only, with some absent. Found here are about 30,000 clones, around 80% of them singletons; the top ten hold roughly 2%. The sample was CD4+ T cells from blood buffy coats. The source is a human donor in good health.

CDR3 sequence reads: CALRKGVGTEAFF. CDR3 nucleotides: TGTGCCCTCCGCAAAGGCGTGGGCACTGAAGCTTTCTTT. This chain joins TRBV2 and TRBJ1-1; no reliable D call. V lost 11 bases, J lost 4 bases, and 17 bases lay in between. Germline loops: CDR1 SNHLY, CDR2 FYNNEI. The CDR3 is 13 residues long. Filled out from reference TRBV2 and TRBJ1-1, the complete variable domain reads EPEVTQTPSHQVTQMGQEVILRCVPISNHLYFYWYRQILGQKVEFLVSFYNNEISEKSEIFDDQFSVERPDGSNFTLKIRSTKLEDSAMYFCALRKGVGTEAFFGQGTRLTVV.